The clone carrying this TCR beta chain turned up a few times. The gene names given are mouse names. Here immunoSEQ multiplex PCR was the method, and the copy in TCRdb shows in-frame clones only, minus some. The profile shows almost 6,000 clones, about 50% of them singletons. The sample is drawn from a study of tissue T cells after allogeneic stem cell transplantation. The time point denotes: mouse harvest day 7 after allogeneic transplant. Each mouse received 10^7 T-cell-depleted marrow cells plus 10^6 splenic CD5+ T cells by tail vein. This mouse GVHD model was MHC-mismatched B6 to BALB/c, profiled day 7 or 14. The specimen sequenced was gut tissue. The source of this sequence is a female BALB/c mouse given C57BL/6 T cells with graft-versus-host disease after an allogeneic hematopoietic cell transplant.

The sequenced CDR3 bases are TGTGCCAGCAGAGGGACTGGGGGATATGAACAGTAC. This sequence encodes CASRGTGGYEQY. The entire CDR3 protein is CASRGTGGYEQYF. This chain uses TRBV15 with TRBJ2-7; TRBD2 agrees at 11 bases. The read terminates 1 residue ahead of where the CDR3 ends, so the germline J gene completes it. In germline, CDR1 is SGHND, CDR2 FRSKSL. V was pared by 6 bases and J by 4 bases, with 2 bases of the junction left unmatched. The length of the CDR3 is 13 residues.